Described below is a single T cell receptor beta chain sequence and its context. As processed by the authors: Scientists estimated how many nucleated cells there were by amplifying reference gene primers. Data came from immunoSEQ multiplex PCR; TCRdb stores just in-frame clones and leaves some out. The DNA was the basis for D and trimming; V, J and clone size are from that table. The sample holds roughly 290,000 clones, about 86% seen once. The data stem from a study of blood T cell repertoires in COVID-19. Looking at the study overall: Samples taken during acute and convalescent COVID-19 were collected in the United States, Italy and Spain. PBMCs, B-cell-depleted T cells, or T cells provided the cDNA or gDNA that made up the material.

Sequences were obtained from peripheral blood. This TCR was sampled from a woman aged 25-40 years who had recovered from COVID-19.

The CDR3 sequence is CASSVYSGEVNTEAFF. The CDR3 region has the DNA TGCGCCAGCAGCGTATATTCAGGGGAAGTGAACACTGAAGCTTTCTTT. The chain links TRBV5-1 to TRBJ1-1; D might be TRBD1 (6 bases). V gave up 4 bases and J gave up 0 bases, with 16 bases separating them. Germline V gene sequence: CDR1 SGHRS, CDR2 YFSETQ. The CDR3 totals 16 residues.